Following are 4 T cell receptor beta chains from one sample sequenced in a study of naive and memory T cell subsets. An equimolar mix of two oligonucleotides served as the beta constant-region primer for TRBC1 and TRBC2. Using its own MiXCR run on the UMI-ligation and nested PCR reads, TCRdb lists one record per CDR3 protein. The data hold tens of thousands of distinct CDR3 sequences, with roughly 14% observed a single time. The sample consisted of effector memory CD4+ T cells from blood. Regarding subset: effector memory, CD45RA- CD27-. The receptors here all came from a human donor in good health.

This clonotype was seen only a few times. This chain joins TRBV20-1 and TRBJ2-3; 12 bases agree with TRBD2. The germline CDR1 and CDR2 sequences are DFQATT and SNEGSKA (reference sequence). CDR3 length: 15 amino acids. Trimming cost V 0 bases and J 5 bases; bases outside gene matches: 3. The CDR3 coding sequence is TGCAGTGCTAGAGAGCCGGGACTAGCGGGAGATACGCAGTATTTT. Residues: CSAREPGLAGDTQYF.

This clonotype occurred a few times. J is TRBJ2-5 and V is TRBV4-3; 7 bases are a match to TRBD1. Germline CDR1 LGHNA, CDR2 YSLEER. V shed 1 base, J shed 1 base, and the junction held 6 bases outside the gene matches. The CDR3 spans 16 residues. CDR3 amino acids: CASSQGDDRAQETQYF. CDR3 coding DNA: TGCGCCAGCAGCCAAGGGGATGACAGGGCCCAAGAGACCCAGTACTTC.

This clonotype came up a few times. V and J are TRBV28 and TRBJ2-1; 9 nucleotides line up with TRBD2. The CDR3 runs 16 residues. Germline CDR1 and CDR2: MDHEN and SYDVKM. V dropped 6 bases and J dropped 1; count of bases not matched to a gene: 7. The CDR3 here is CASRPGAGGSYNEQFF. CDR3 bases: TGTGCCAGCAGACCCGGAGCGGGAGGATCCTACAATGAGCAGTTCTTC.

This clonotype was found a few times. The V gene is TRBV18, the J gene TRBJ2-5, with no clear D. This CDR3 comprises 13 residues. V was trimmed by 3 bases and J by 2 bases, leaving 7 bases between them. In germline, CDR1 is KGHSH, CDR2 LQKENI. The CDR3 DNA reads as TGTGCCAGCTCACCCGGCCGACAAGAGACCCAGTACTTC. Amino acids: CASSPGRQETQYF.